This TCR beta chain was identified in a study of blood T cell repertoires in COVID-19. Sequenced by immunoSEQ multiplex PCR; TCRdb stores in-frame clones only, minus some. This table has 200,000 to 300,000 clones, 70% to 90% appearing once. The sample consisted of peripheral blood. The clonotype was recovered from an older man with acute or convalescent COVID-19.

The DNA for the CDR3 is TGCGCCAGCAGCTTAGGGGGCCGGGACTATGGCTACACCTTC. Amino acid sequence: CASSLGGRDYGYTF. This chain uses TRBV5-1 with TRBJ1-2; 7 bases are a match to TRBD1. This CDR3 is built from 14 residues. Looked up from germline, CDR1 is SGHRS and CDR2 is YFSETQ. Germline trimming cut 2 bases from V and 3 bases from J; bases unmatched to any gene: 4.